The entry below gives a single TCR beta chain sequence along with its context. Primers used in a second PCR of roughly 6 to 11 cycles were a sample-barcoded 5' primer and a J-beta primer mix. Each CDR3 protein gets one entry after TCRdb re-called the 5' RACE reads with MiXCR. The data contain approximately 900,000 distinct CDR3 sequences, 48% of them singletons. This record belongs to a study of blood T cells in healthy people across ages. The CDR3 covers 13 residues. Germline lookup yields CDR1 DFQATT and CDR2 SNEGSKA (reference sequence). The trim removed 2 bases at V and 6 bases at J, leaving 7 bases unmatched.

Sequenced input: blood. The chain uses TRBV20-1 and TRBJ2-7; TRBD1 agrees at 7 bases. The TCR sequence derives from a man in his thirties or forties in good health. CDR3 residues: CSARRQGWREQYF. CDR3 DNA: TGCAGTGCTAGACGACAGGGATGGCGCGAGCAGTACTTC.